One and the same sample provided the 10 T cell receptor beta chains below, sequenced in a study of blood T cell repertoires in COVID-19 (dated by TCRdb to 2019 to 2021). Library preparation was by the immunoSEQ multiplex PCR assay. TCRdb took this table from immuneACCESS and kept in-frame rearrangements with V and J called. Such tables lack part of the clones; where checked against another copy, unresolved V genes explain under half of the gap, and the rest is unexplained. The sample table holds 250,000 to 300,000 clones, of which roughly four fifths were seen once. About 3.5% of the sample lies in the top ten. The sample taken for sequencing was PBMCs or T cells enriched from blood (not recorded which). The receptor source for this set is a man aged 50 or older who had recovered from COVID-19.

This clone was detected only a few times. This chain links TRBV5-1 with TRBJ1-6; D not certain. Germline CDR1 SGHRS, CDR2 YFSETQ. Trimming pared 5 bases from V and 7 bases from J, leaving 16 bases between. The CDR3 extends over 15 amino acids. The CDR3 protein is CASRYGDSGNSPLHF. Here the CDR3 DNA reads TGCGCCAGCAGGTATGGCGACTCTGGGAATTCACCCCTCCACTTT.

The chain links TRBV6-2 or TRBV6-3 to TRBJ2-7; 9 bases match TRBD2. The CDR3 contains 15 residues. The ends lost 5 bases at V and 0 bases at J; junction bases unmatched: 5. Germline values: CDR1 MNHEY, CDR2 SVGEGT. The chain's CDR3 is CASSLAGSASYEQYF. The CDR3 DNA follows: TGTGCCAGCAGTCTAGCGGGATCAGCCTCCTACGAGCAGTACTTC.

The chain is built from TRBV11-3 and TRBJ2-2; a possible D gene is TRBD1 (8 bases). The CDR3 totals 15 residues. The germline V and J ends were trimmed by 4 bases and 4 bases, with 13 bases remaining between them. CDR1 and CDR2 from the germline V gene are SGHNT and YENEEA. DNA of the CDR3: TGTGCCAGCAGCTCGAACAGGGGGGGCACCGGGGAGCTGTTTTTT. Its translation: CASSSNRGGTGELFF. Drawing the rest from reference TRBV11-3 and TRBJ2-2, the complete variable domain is EAGVVQSPRYKIIEKKQPVAFWCNPISGHNTLYWYLQNLGQGPELLIRYENEEAVDDSQLPKDRFSAERLKGVDSTLKIQPAELGDSAVYLCASSSNRGGTGELFFGEGSRLTVL.

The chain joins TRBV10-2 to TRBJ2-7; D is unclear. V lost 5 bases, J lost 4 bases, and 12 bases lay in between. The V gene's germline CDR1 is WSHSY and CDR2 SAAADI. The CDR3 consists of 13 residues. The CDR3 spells CASSMGRRYEQYF. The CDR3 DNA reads TGCGCCAGCAGTATGGGCAGGCGATACGAGCAGTACTTC.

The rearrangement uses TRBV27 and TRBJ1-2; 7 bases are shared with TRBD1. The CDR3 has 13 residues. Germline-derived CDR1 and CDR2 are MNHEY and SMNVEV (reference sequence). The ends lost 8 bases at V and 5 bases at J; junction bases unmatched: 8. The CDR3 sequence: CASGDRVRYGYTF. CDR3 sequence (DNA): TGTGCCAGCGGAGACAGGGTTCGGTATGGCTACACCTTC.

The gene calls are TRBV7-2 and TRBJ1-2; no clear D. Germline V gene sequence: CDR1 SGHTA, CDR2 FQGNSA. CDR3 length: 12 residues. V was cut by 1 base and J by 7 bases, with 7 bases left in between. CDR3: CASSLVASGYTF. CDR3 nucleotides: TGTGCCAGCAGCTTAGTGGCCTCTGGCTACACCTTC.

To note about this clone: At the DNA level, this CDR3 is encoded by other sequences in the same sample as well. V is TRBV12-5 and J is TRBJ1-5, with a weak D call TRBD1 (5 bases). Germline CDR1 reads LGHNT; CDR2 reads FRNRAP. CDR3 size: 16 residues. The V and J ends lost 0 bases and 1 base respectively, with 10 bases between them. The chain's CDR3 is CASGLVLGGSNQPQHF. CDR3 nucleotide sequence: TGTGCTAGTGGTTTGGTACTTGGGGGGAGCAATCAGCCCCAGCATTTT.

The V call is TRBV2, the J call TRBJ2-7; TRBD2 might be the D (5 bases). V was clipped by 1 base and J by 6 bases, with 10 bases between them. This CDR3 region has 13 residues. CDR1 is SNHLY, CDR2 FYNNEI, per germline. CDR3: CASSEERRLEQYF. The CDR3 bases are TGTGCCAGCAGTGAAGAGCGGAGGCTCGAGCAGTACTTC.

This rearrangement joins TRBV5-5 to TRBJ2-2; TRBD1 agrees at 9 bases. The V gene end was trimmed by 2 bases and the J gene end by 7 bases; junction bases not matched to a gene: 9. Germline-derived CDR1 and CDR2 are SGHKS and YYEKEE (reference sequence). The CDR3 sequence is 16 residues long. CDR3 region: CASSLQRTGDDGELFF. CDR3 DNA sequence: TGTGCCAGCAGCTTACAAAGGACAGGGGACGACGGGGAGCTGTTTTTT.

CDR3 nucleotide sequence: TGTGCCAGCAGCCCAGCCTGGGGAGTTGGCGAGCAGTACTTC. It is translated as CASSPAWGVGEQYF. The chain has TRBV9 and TRBJ2-7; D possibly corresponds to TRBD2 (5 bases). Per germline, CDR1 SGDLS and CDR2 YYNGEE. The CDR3 consists of 14 residues. Trimming removed 4 bases at V and 6 bases at J, with 17 bases between.